Described below is a single TCR beta chain sequence and its context. The sample belongs to a study of PD-1 blockade in mismatch repair-deficient tumors. Repertoires were generated with immunoSEQ multiplex PCR, while TCRdb's copy carries only in-frame clones and drops some. This table has around 120,000 clones, 85% to 90% appearing once. Germline loops: CDR1 SNHLY, CDR2 FYNNEI. Unmatched junction bases numbered 10, after V lost 11 bases and J lost 4 bases. The length of the CDR3 is 13 residues. The chain uses TRBV2 and TRBJ2-5, with 7 bases fitting TRBD2. The clonotype was recovered from an adult with mismatch repair-deficient cancer. The sample here was peripheral blood, taken 72 weeks after starting pembrolizumab. In DNA, the CDR3 is TGTGCCGTCCCGGCGGGGGAGGGAGAGACCCAGTACTTC. This sequence encodes CAVPAGEGETQYF. The complete variable domain, with remaining parts taken from reference TRBV2 and TRBJ2-5, reads EPEVTQTPSHQVTQMGQEVILRCVPISNHLYFYWYRQILGQKVEFLVSFYNNEISEKSEIFDDQFSVERPDGSNFTLKIRSTKLEDSAMYFCAVPAGEGETQYFGPGTRLLVL.